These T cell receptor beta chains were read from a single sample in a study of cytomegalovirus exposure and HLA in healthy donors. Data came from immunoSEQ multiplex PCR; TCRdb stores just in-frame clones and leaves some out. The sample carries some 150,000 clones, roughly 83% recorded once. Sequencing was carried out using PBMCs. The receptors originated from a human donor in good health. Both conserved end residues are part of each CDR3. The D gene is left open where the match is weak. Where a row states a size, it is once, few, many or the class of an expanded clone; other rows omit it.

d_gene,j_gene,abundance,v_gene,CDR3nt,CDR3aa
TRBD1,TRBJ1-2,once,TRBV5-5,TGTGCCAGCAGCTTGGGGGCTAAAAACAGGGGGCGGAACTATGGCTACACCTTC,CASSLGAKNRGRNYGYTF
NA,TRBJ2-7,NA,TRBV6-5,TGTGCCAGCAGTTATGGGCGGGCCACCTACGAGCAGTACTTC,CASSYGRATYEQYF
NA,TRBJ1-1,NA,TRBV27,TGTGCCAGCAGTTTGTCACCCGACACCAACACTGAAGCTTTCTTT,CASSLSPDTNTEAFF
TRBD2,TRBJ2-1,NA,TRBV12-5,TGTGCTAGTGGTTTGGCCCAACTAGCGGGGCGTTACAATGAGCAGTTCTTC,CASGLAQLAGRYNEQFF
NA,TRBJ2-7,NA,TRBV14,TGTGCCAGCAGCCAAGCTAACCAGGACTACGAGCAGTACTTC,CASSQANQDYEQYF
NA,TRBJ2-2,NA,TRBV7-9,TGTTCCAGCAGCTTGGGCCACACCGGGGAGCTGTTTTTT,CSSSLGHTGELFF
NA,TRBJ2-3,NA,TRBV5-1,TGCGCCAGCAGCTTGGTACCCAGAGATACGCAGTATTTT,CASSLVPRDTQYF
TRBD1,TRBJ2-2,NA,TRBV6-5,TGTGCCAGCAGTGGACAGGGGAGGGAGCTGTTTTTT,CASSGQGRELFF
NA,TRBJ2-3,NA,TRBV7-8,TGTGCCAGCAGCTCCCCGGGGAGAAGAGGCACAGATACGCAGTATTTT,CASSSPGRRGTDTQYF
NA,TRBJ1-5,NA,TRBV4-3,TGCGCCAGCAGCCTCGAAGCGGACAGCCCTTATAGCAATCAGCCCCAGCATTTT,CASSLEADSPYSNQPQHF
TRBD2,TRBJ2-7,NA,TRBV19,TGTGCCAGTAGTATCCCCGGGAGGGGGGACGAGCAGTACTTC,CASSIPGRGDEQYF
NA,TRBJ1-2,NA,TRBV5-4,TGTGCCAGCAGCTTGCAACGAGGCTATGGCTACACCTTC,CASSLQRGYGYTF
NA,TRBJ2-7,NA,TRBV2,TGTGCCAGCAGTCTAGAACAGGTCCGGGACGAGCAGTACTTC,CASSLEQVRDEQYF
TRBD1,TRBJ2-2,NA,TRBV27,TGTGCCAGCAGCCCGACAGGGTTCGGGGAGCTGTTTTTT,CASSPTGFGELFF
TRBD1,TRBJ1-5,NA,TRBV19,TGTGCCAGTGTTTCCCGGGGACAGACAAAACCCCAGCATTTT,CASVSRGQTKPQHF
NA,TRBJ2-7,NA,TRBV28,TGTGCCAGCAGTCAGAATAAATTAGTTGGTAGCATCTCCTACGAGCAGTACTTC,CASSQNKLVGSISYEQYF
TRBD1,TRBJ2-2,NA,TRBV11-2,TGTGCCAGCAGCTTAACAGGGGACGCGAACACCGGGGAGCTGTTTTTT,CASSLTGDANTGELFF
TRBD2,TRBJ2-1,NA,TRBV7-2,TGTGCCAGCAGCTTCGTAACTAGCGGGACCTATGAGCAGTTCTTC,CASSFVTSGTYEQFF
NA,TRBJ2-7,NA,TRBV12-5,TGTGCCACTCCGTGGGGGGACGAGCAGTACTTC,CATPWGDEQYF
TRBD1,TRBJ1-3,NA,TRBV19,TGTGCCAGTTGGGGTCCCGGGACAGGGAACACCATATATTTT,CASWGPGTGNTIYF
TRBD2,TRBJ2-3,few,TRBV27,TGTGCCAGCAGTTTACGGCGGGCGGGGGGTCCAGCAGATACGCAGTATTTT,CASSLRRAGGPADTQYF
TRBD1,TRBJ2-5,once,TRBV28,TGTGCCAGCAGTTTAGGAAGGGACAGGGAAGGGTCCCAGTACTTC,CASSLGRDREGSQYF
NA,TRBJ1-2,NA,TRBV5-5,TGTGCCAGCAGCATACTTACTAGGCGGTCTGAGGATGGCTACACCTTC,CASSILTRRSEDGYTF
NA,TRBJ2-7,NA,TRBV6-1,TGTGCCAGCAGCGACACGGTAGGATGGACTTACGAGCAGTACTTC,CASSDTVGWTYEQYF
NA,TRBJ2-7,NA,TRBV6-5,TGTGCCAGCCAGGACAAGAACTACGAGCAGTACTTC,CASQDKNYEQYF
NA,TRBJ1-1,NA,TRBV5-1,TGCGCCAGCAGACACGGGGGAGCAAACACTGAAGCTTTCTTT,CASRHGGANTEAFF
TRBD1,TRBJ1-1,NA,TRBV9,TGTGCCAGCAGCGCAGACAGGGGAATGAACACTGAAGCTTTCTTT,CASSADRGMNTEAFF
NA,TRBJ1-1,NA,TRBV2,TGTGCCAGCAGTGAAAGCGGCAGCTTTTTTACTGAAGCTTTCTTT,CASSESGSFFTEAFF
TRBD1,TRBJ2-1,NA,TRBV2,TGTGCCAGCAGGGGTTTCCCCAGGGGGCACAGCTCCTACAATGAGCAGTTCTTC,CASRGFPRGHSSYNEQFF
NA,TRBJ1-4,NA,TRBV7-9,TGTGCCAGCAGCTTGGGAGGGAATTTGGAAAAACTGTTTTTT,CASSLGGNLEKLFF
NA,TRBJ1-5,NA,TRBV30,TGTGCCTGGAGTGAACAGAATCAGCCCCAGCATTTT,CAWSEQNQPQHF
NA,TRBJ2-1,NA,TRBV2,TGTGCCAGCAACTCCTATCCTACGGGGATGAATGAGCAGTTCTTC,CASNSYPTGMNEQFF
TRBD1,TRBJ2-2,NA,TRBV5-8,TGTGCCAGCAGCGAAGACAGGGCCACCGGGGAGCTGTTTTTT,CASSEDRATGELFF
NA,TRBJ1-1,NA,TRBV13,TGTGCCAGCAGCCGTGACAGGAGTACTGAAGCTTTCTTT,CASSRDRSTEAFF
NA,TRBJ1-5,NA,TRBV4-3,TGCGCCAGCAGCCAGGGCAGGGGCAATCAGCCCCAGCATTTT,CASSQGRGNQPQHF